The present T cell receptor (beta chain) was sequenced within a study of blood T cell repertoires in COVID-19. Across the study: Sample material is recorded as cDNA or gDNA derived from T cells, B-cell-depleted T cells, or PBMCs.

Recruits, aged 18 to 89 years, lived in 20 to 30 US areas. In the source study's methods: Amplification from reference gene primers served as the basis for estimated nucleated cell counts. Assay used: immunoSEQ multiplex PCR; TCRdb lists only in-frame clones, some missing. V, J and clone size are taken as reported in that table, and D and trimming were inferred from the DNA itself. The repertoire holds 200,000 to 250,000 clones, with about 84% as singletons. The germline V gene has CDR1 SGHNT and CDR2 YYREEE (reference sequence). Between the trimmed V and J ends, which lost 0 bases and 2 bases, there was a span of 12 bases. The CDR3 extends over 15 amino acids.

The clonotype was recovered from a woman in her 40s with acute COVID-19. The source material was PBMCs or T cells enriched from blood (not recorded which). V and J are TRBV5-4 and TRBJ2-7, with unresolved D. In DNA form, the CDR3 reads TGTGCCAGCAGCTTGGGGCAGTTAAGTACCTACGAGCAGTACTTC. This codes for CASSLGQLSTYEQYF.